This T cell receptor beta chain appears in the sequencing data of a study of human T cells and chemical hapten exposure. Across the study: Minor pooled library volume differences mainly drove per-sample TCR yield variation.

Per the germline V gene, CDR1 is SGHRS and CDR2 is YFSETQ. The CDR3 contains 14 residues. V was cut by 4 bases and J by 8 bases, with 18 bases left in between. Total RNA came from unfractionated whole blood. Within the library, unique molecular identifiers were attached to each individual cDNA molecule. TCRdb independently ran MiXCR on the 5' RACE reads; one entry per CDR3 protein. The sample records approximately 140,000 distinct CDR3 sequences, about 4% being singletons. This clonotype was recorded at least ten times. This receptor was taken from a female donor in good health. The chain links TRBV5-1 to TRBJ1-2; D may be TRBD1 (6 bases). CDR3 sequence: CASSPGGQGRGYTF. In DNA, the CDR3 is TGCGCCAGCAGCCCTGGGGGCCAGGGGAGAGGCTACACCTTC.